This T cell receptor (beta chain) was captured by sequencing in a study of pediatric ulcerative colitis. General study points: In rectum, acute severe colitis had expanded clones and less diversity.

V shed 5 bases and J shed 5 bases, with 16 bases lying between them. This CDR3 has 14 residues. Germline values: CDR1 SEHNR, CDR2 FQNEAQ (reference sequence). The survey-level immunoSEQ assay was used. Libraries were prepared by immunoSEQ multiplex PCR; TCRdb keeps only in-frame clonotypes and omits some of them. The data hold about 64,000 clones, with 70% to 90% observed a single time. Turning to this clone: What it recognizes is unknown.

Sequencing used blood. V gene TRBV7-9 combines with J gene TRBJ2-7, with D maybe TRBD2 (5 bases). The source of this sequence is a boy aged 5-17 years with severe ulcerative colitis. The CDR3: CASSRPQRADEQYF. The CDR3 DNA reads as TGTGCCAGCAGCAGGCCCCAGAGGGCCGACGAGCAGTACTTC.